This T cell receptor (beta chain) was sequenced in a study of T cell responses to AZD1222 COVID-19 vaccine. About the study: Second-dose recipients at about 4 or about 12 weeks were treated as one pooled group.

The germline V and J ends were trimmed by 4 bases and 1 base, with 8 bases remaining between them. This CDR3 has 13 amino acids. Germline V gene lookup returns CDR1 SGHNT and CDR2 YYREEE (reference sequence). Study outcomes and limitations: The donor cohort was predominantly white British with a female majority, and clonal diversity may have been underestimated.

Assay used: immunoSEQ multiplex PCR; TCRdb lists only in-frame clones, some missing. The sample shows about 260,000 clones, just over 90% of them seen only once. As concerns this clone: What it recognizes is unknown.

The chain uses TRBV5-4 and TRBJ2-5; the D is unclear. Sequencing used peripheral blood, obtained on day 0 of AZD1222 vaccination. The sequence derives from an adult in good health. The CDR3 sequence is CASSGRTQETQYF. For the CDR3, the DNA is TGTGCCAGCAGCGGCAGGACCCAAGAGACCCAGTACTTC.